This T cell receptor beta chain was recorded in a study of early T cells in non-severe SARS-CoV-2 infection. The V gene's germline CDR1 is LGHDT and CDR2 YNNKEL (reference sequence). J was trimmed by 8 bases and V by 0 bases; bases with no gene match: 6. There are 16 residues in the CDR3. TCRdb ran MiXCR on the 5' RACE reads and lists one entry per CDR3 protein. The sample has about 58,000 distinct CDR3 sequences, about 11% seen once. The receptor was derived from an adult who was a healthcare worker with PCR-confirmed SARS-CoV-2 infection or an uninfected control (not recorded which). The donor label of this sample is uncertain. The sequencing here drew on whole blood, taken at baseline. This chain links TRBV3-1 with TRBJ1-4; TRBD1 matches at 10 bases. The CDR3 protein is CASSQEPGQGPEKLFF. The CDR3 DNA reads as TGTGCCAGCAGCCAAGAACCGGGACAGGGGCCCGAAAAACTGTTTTTT. The full variable domain, with the rest looked up from reference TRBV3-1 and TRBJ1-4, is DTAVSQTPKYLVTQMGNDKSIKCEQNLGHDTMYWYKQDSKKFLKIMFSYNNKELIINETVPNRFSPKSPDKAHLNLHINSLELGDSAVYFCASSQEPGQGPEKLFFGSGTQLSVL.